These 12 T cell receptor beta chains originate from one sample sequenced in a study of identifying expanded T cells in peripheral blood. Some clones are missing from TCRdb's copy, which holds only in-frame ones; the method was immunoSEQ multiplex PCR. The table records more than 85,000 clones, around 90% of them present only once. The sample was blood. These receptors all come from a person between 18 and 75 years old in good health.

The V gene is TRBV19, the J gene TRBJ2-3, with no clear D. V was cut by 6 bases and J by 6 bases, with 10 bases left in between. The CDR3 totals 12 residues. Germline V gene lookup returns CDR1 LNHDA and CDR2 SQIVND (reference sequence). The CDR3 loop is CASSSRRDTQYF. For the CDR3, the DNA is TGTGCCAGTAGCTCACGCCGGGATACGCAGTATTTT. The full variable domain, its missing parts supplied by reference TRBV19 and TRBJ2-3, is DGGITQSPKYLFRKEGQNVTLSCEQNLNHDAMYWYRQDPGQGLRLIYYSQIVNDFQKGDIAEGYSVSREKKESFPLTVTSAQKNPTAFYLCASSSRRDTQYFGPGTRLTVL.

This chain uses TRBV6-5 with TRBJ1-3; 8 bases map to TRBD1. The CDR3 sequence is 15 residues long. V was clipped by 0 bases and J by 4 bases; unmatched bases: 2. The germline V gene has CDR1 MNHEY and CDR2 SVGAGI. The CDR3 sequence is CASSYSAGGGNTIYF. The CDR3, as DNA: TGTGCCAGCAGTTACTCGGCAGGGGGCGGAAACACCATATATTTT.

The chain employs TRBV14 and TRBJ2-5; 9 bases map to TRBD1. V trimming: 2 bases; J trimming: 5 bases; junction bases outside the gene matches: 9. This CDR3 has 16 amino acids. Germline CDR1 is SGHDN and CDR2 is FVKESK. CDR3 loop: CASSQHRDREHETQYF. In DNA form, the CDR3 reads TGTGCCAGCAGCCAACACCGGGACAGGGAACACGAGACCCAGTACTTC.

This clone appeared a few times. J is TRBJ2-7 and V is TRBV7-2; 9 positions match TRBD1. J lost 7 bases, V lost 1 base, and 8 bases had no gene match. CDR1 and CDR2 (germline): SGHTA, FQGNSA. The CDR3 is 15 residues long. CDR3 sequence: CASSLGTGATREQYF. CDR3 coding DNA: TGTGCCAGCAGCTTAGGGACAGGGGCGACGAGGGAGCAGTACTTC. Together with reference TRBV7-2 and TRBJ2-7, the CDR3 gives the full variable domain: GAGVSQSPSNKVTEKGKDVELRCDPISGHTALYWYRQSLGQGLEFLIYFQGNSAPDKSGLPSDRFSAERTGGSVSTLTIQRTQQEDSAVYLCASSLGTGATREQYFGPGTRLTVT.

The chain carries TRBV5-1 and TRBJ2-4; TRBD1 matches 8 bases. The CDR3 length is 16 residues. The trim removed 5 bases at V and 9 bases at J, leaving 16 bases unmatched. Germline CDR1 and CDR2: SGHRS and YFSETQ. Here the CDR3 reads CASSSGQGGNLGIQYF. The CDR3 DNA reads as TGCGCCAGCAGTTCCGGACAGGGAGGTAATTTAGGCATTCAGTACTTC. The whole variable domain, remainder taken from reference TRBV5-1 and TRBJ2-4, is KAGVTQTPRYLIKTRGQQVTLSCSPISGHRSVSWYQQTPGQGLQFLFEYFSETQRNKGNFPGRFSGRQFSNSRSEMNVSTLELGDSALYLCASSSGQGGNLGIQYFGAGTRLSVL.

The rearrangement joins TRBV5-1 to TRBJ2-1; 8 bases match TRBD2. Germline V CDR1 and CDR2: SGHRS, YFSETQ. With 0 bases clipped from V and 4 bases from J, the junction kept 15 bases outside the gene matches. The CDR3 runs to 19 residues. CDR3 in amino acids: CASSLALTSGGPFYNEQFF. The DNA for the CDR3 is TGCGCCAGCAGCTTGGCGCTAACTAGCGGTGGGCCCTTTTACAATGAGCAGTTCTTC.

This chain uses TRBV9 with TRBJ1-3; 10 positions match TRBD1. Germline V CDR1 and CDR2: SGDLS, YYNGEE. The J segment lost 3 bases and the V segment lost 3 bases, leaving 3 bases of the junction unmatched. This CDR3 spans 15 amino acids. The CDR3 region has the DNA TGTGCCAGCAGCGCGGGACAGGGGTTTGGAAACACCATATATTTT. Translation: CASSAGQGFGNTIYF. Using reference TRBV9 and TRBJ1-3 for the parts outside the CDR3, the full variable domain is DSGVTQTPKHLITATGQRVTLRCSPRSGDLSVYWYQQSLDQGLQFLIQYYNGEERAKGNILERFSAQQFPDLHSELNLSSLELGDSALYFCASSAGQGFGNTIYFGEGSWLTVV.

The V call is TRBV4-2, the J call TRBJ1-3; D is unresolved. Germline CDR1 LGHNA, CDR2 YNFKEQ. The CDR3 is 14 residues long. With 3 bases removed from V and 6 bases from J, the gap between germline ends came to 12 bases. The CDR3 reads CASSQETDLNTIYF. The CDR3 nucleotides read TGTGCCAGCAGCCAGGAAACCGACCTAAACACCATATATTTT.

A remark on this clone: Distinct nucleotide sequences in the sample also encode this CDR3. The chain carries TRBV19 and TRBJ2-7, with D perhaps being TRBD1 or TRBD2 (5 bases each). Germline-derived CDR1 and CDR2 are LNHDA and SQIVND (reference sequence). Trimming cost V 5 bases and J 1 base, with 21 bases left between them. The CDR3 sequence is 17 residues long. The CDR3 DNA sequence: TGTGCCAGTAGTTACCAGGGACCGGGCTTGCCTTCCTACGAGCAGTACTTC. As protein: CASSYQGPGLPSYEQYF.

The CDR3 region has the DNA TGTGCCAGCAGCGGGGGTTTCTACGAGCAGTACTTC. Translation gives CASSGGFYEQYF. The chain joins TRBV6-1 to TRBJ2-7; tentative D call: TRBD2 (6 bases). Trimming stripped 6 bases from V and 3 bases from J, with 9 bases between. The CDR3 is 12 amino acids. Per the germline V gene, CDR1 is MNHNS and CDR2 is SASEGT.

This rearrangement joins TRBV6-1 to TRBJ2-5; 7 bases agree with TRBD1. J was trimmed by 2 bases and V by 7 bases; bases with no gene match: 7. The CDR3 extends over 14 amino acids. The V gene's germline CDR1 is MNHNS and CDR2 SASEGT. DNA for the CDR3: TGTGCCAGCACCCGGACAGGTAATCAAGAGACCCAGTACTTC. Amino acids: CASTRTGNQETQYF.

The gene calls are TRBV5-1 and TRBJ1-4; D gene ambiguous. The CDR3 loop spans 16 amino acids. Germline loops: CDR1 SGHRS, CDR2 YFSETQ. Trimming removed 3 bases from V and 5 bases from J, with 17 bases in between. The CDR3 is CASSSDPGYGNEKLFF. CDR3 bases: TGCGCCAGCAGCTCGGATCCCGGCTACGGAAATGAAAAACTGTTTTTT.